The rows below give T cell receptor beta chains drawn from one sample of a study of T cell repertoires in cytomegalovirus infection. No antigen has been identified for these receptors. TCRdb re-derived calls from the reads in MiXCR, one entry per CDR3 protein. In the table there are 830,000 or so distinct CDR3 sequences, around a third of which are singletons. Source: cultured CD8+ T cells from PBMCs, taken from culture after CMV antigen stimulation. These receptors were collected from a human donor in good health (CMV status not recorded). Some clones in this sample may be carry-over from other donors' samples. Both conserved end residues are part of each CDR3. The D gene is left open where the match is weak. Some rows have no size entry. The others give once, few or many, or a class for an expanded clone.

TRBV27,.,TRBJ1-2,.,CASSPTGAADYGYTF,TGTGCCAGCAGTCCCACAGGAGCCGCAGACTATGGCTACACCTTC
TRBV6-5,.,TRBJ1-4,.,CASSARELGNEKLFF,TGTGCCAGCAGCGCTCGTGAGTTGGGGAATGAAAAACTGTTTTTT
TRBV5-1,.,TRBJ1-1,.,CASSVFQGHMNTEAFF,TGCGCCAGCAGCGTCTTCCAGGGGCACATGAACACTGAAGCTTTCTTT
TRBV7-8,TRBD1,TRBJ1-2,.,CASSLARGQGSYGYTF,TGTGCCAGCAGCTTAGCGCGGGGACAGGGGTCTTATGGCTACACCTTC
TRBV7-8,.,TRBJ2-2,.,CASSWLAVGELFF,TGTGCCAGCAGCTGGCTAGCCGTCGGGGAGCTGTTTTTT
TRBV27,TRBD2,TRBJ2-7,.,CASTPGLDSYEQYF,TGTGCCAGCACCCCCGGACTAGACTCCTACGAGCAGTACTTC
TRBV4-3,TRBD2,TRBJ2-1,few,CASSQEAGGGRNEQFF,TGCGCCAGCAGCCAAGAGGCCGGCGGGGGGAGGAATGAGCAGTTCTTC
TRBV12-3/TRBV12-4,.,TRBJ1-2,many,CASSFGTPSVYGYTF,TGTGCCAGCAGTTTTGGGACACCATCCGTTTATGGCTACACCTTC
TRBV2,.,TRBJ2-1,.,CATPSGVSYNEQFF,TGTGCCACCCCCTCCGGGGTCTCCTACAATGAGCAGTTCTTC
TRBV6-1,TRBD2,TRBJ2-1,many,CASSESPSGVYNEQFF,TGTGCCAGCAGTGAATCCCCTAGCGGGGTTTACAATGAGCAGTTCTTC
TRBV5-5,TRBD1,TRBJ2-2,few,CASCRTGGPGELFF,TGTGCCAGCTGCAGGACAGGGGGCCCCGGGGAGCTGTTTTTT
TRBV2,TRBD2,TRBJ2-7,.,CASSEAPEYLGLAYEQYF,TGTGCCAGCAGTGAAGCCCCGGAATATTTGGGACTAGCCTACGAGCAGTACTTC
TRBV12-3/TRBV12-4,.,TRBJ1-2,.,CASSLPGAVGYTF,TGTGCCAGCAGTTTACCCGGGGCGGTTGGCTACACCTTC
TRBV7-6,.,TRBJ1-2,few,CASSLAQGLGGYTF,TGTGCCAGCAGCTTAGCGCAGGGGTTGGGCGGCTACACCTTC
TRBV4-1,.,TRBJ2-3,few,CASSQVEGDTQYF,TGCGCCAGCAGCCAAGTTGAGGGGGATACGCAGTATTTT
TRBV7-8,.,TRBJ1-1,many,CASSSGPGDSSEAFF,TGTGCCAGCAGCTCGGGCCCGGGGGATTCCTCTGAAGCTTTCTTT
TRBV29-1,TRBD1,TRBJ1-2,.,CSAPLRDRDPYGYTF,TGCAGCGCCCCCCTTCGGGACAGGGATCCCTATGGCTACACCTTC
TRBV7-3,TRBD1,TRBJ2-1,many,CASSLFGTGGHEQFF,TGTGCCAGCAGCTTATTTGGGACAGGGGGCCATGAGCAGTTCTTC
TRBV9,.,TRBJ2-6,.,CASSVDRGGFGANVLTF,TGTGCCAGCAGCGTAGATAGAGGGGGATTTGGGGCCAACGTCCTGACTTTC
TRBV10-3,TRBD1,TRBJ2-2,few,CATTGTEVTGELFF,TGTGCCACCACCGGGACAGAGGTCACCGGGGAGCTGTTTTTT
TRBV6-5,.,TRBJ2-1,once,CASSYWKESYNEQFF,TGTGCCAGCAGTTACTGGAAAGAATCCTACAATGAGCAGTTCTTC
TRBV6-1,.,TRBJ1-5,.,CASSEIFSSNQPQHF,TGTGCCAGCAGTGAAATCTTCAGCAGCAATCAGCCCCAGCATTTT
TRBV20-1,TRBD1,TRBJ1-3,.,CSATDRGHGNTIYF,TGCAGTGCTACGGACAGGGGGCATGGAAACACCATATATTTT
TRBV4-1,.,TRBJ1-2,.,CASSQGVGPLGYTF,TGCGCCAGCAGCCAAGGTGTAGGGCCCTTGGGCTACACCTTC
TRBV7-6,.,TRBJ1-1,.,CASSSQEGTEAFF,TGTGCCAGCAGCTCCCAGGAGGGCACTGAAGCTTTCTTT
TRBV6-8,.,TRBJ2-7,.,CASRPGPLEEQYF,TGTGCCAGCAGGCCGGGCCCTTTGGAGGAGCAGTACTTC
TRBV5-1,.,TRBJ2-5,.,CASSLASLYPTETQYF,TGCGCCAGCAGCTTGGCTTCCCTCTACCCCACAGAGACCCAGTACTTC
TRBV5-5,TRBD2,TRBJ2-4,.,CASSLPTSGGTKNIQYF,TGTGCCAGCAGCTTGCCGACTAGCGGGGGGACCAAAAACATTCAGTACTTC
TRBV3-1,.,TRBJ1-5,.,CASSQAANQPQHF,TGTGCCAGCAGCCAGGCAGCGAATCAGCCCCAGCATTTT
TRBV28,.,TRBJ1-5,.,CASSFIVRGGGQPQHF,TGTGCCAGCAGTTTCATCGTGCGGGGGGGGGGACAGCCCCAGCATTTT
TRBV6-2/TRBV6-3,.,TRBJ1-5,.,CASSYSRVAGPLGGQPQHF,TGTGCCAGCAGTTACTCGAGGGTGGCCGGACCCCTTGGAGGGCAGCCCCAGCATTTT
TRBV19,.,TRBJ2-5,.,CASSIVVSGKETQYF,TGTGCCAGTAGTATAGTAGTGAGCGGCAAGGAGACCCAGTACTTC
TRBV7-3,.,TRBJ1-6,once,CASSLNLKDSFHSPLHF,TGTGCCAGCAGCTTAAACCTTAAGGACAGCTTTCATTCACCCCTCCACTTT
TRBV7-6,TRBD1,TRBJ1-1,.,CASSLGQGVGTEAFF,TGTGCCAGCAGCTTAGGGCAGGGGGTAGGTACTGAAGCTTTCTTT
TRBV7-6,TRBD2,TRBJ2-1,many,CASRDSGGARVEQFF,TGTGCCAGCAGGGATAGCGGGGGGGCCAGGGTTGAGCAGTTCTTC
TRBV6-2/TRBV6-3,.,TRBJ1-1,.,CASSLQEALNTEAFF,TGTGCCAGCAGTCTACAGGAGGCACTGAACACTGAAGCTTTCTTT
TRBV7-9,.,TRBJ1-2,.,CASSYSTEANYGYTF,TGTGCCAGCAGCTACTCGACAGAAGCAAACTATGGCTACACCTTC
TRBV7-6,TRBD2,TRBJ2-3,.,CASAQASGGQQDTQYF,TGTGCCAGCGCTCAGGCTAGCGGGGGGCAGCAAGATACGCAGTATTTT
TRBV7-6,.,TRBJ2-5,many,CASSLVASAQETQYF,TGTGCCAGCAGCTTAGTAGCCAGTGCCCAAGAGACCCAGTACTTC
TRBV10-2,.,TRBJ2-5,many,CASSETVQETQYF,TGTGCCAGCAGTGAGACAGTACAAGAGACCCAGTACTTC
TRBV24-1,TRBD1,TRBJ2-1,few,CATRGTGVGEQFF,TGTGCCACCAGAGGGACAGGGGTAGGGGAGCAGTTCTTC
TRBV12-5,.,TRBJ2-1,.,CASGLDPFPGGHNEQFF,TGTGCTAGTGGTTTGGACCCCTTCCCGGGTGGACACAATGAGCAGTTCTTC
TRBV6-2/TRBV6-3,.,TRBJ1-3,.,CASSYWWEVGNTIYF,TGTGCCAGCAGTTACTGGTGGGAAGTTGGAAACACCATATATTTT
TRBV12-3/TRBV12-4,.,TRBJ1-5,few,CASSLGPSPHQPQHF,TGTGCCAGCAGTTTAGGCCCTTCCCCGCATCAGCCCCAGCATTTT
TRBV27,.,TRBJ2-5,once,CASSTQTGRRETQYF,TGTGCCAGCAGTACGCAGACAGGGAGGAGGGAGACCCAGTACTTC
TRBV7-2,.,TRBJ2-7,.,CARSYHNSYEQYF,TGTGCCAGAAGCTATCACAATTCCTACGAGCAGTACTTC
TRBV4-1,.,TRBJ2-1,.,CASSQDGSSIPYNEQFF,TGCGCCAGCAGCCAAGATGGGTCTAGCATCCCCTACAATGAGCAGTTCTTC
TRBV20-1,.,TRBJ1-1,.,CSARDWDLGQNTESFF,TGCAGTGCTAGAGACTGGGATCTAGGGCAGAACACTGAATCTTTCTTT
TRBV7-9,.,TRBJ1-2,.,CASSLLYVDENYGYTF,TGTGCCAGCAGCTTATTGTATGTTGACGAAAACTATGGCTACACCTTC
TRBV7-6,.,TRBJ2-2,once,CASSWQGSNTGELFF,TGTGCCAGCAGCTGGCAGGGATCTAACACCGGGGAGCTGTTTTTT
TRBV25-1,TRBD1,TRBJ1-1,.,CASSEDPWTGFTKAFF,TGTGCCAGCAGTGAAGATCCTTGGACAGGGTTCACTAAAGCTTTCTTT
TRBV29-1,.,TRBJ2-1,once,CSVDLLVMGHEQFF,TGCAGCGTTGACCTACTAGTAATGGGACATGAGCAGTTCTTC
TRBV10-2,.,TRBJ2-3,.,CASLSMVTDTQYF,TGCGCCAGCCTTTCAATGGTTACAGATACGCAGTATTTT